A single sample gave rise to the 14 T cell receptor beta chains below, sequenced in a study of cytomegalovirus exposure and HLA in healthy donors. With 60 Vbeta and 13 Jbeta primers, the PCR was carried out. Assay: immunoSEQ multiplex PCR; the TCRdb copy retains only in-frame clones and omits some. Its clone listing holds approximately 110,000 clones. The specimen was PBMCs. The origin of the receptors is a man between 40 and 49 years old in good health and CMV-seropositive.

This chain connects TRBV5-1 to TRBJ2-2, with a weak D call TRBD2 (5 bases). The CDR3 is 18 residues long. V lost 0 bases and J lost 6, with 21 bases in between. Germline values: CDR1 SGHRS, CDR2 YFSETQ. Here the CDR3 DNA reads TGCGCCAGCAGCTTGGCCGTGTCGACGCTCGGAGGTTCCGGGGAGCTGTTTTTT. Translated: CASSLAVSTLGGSGELFF.

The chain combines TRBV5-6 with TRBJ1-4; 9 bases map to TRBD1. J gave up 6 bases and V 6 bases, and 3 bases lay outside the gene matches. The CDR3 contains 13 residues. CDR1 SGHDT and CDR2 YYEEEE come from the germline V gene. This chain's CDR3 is CASTGQGYEKLFF. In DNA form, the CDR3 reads TGTGCCAGCACTGGACAGGGGTATGAAAAACTGTTTTTT.

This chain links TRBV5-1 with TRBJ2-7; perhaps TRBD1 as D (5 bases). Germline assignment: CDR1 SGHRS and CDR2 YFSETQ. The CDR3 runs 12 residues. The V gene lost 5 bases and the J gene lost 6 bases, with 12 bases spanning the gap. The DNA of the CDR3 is TGCGCCAGCAGGATAGACAGCCTCGAGCAGTACTTC. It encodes CASRIDSLEQYF.

CDR3 residues: CASSLGGVVGTDTQYF. For the CDR3, the DNA is TGTGCCAGCAGCTTAGGAGGAGTGGTTGGCACAGATACGCAGTATTTT. The rearrangement uses TRBV7-2 and TRBJ2-3; no reliable D call. In germline, CDR1 is SGHTA, CDR2 FQGNSA. The V end lost 1 base, the J end lost 1 base, and 12 bases lay between the germline ends. CDR3 length: 16 amino acids.

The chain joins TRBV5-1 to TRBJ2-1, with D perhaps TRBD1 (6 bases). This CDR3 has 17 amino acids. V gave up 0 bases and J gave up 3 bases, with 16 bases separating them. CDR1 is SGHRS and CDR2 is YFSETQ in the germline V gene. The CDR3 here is CASSLGGAQGLYNEQFF. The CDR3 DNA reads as TGCGCCAGCAGCTTGGGCGGAGCCCAGGGGCTCTACAATGAGCAGTTCTTC.

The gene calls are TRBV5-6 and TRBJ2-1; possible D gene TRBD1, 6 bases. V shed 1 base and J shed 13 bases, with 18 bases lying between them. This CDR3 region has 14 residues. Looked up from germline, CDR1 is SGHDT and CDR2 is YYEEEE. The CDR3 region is CASSLRQGYVVQFF. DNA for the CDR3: TGTGCCAGCAGCTTGAGGCAGGGGTATGTTGTCCAGTTCTTC.

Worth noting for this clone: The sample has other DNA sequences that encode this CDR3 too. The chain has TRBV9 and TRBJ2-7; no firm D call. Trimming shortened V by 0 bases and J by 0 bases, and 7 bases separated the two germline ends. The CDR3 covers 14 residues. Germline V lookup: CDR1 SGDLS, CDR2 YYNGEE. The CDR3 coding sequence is TGTGCCAGCAGCGTAGGGTCAGGCTCCTACGAGCAGTACTTC. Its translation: CASSVGSGSYEQYF.

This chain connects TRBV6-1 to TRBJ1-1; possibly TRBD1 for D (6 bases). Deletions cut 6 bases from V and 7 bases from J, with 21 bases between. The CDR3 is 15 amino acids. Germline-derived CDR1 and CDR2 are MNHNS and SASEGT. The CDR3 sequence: CASSYLGDNRGEAFF. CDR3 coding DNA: TGTGCCAGCAGCTACCTGGGGGACAACCGGGGTGAAGCTTTCTTT.

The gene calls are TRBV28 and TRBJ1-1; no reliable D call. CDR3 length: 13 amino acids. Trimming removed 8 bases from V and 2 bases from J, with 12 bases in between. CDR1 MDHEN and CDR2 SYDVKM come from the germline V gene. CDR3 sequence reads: CASDSGSNTEAFF. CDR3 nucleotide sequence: TGTGCCAGCGACTCCGGGTCCAACACTGAAGCTTTCTTT. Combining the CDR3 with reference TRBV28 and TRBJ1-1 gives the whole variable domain DVKVTQSSRYLVKRTGEKVFLECVQDMDHENMFWYRQDPGLGLRLIYFSYDVKMKEKGDIPEGYSVSREKKERFSLILESASTNQTSMYLCASDSGSNTEAFFGQGTRLTVV.

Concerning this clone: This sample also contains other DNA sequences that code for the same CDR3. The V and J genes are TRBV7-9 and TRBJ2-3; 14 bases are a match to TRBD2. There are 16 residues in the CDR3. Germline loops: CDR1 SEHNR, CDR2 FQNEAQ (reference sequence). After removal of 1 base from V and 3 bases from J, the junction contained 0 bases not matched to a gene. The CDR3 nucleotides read TGTGCCAGCAGCTTAGGGACTAGCGGGAGGACAGATACGCAGTATTTT. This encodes CASSLGTSGRTDTQYF.

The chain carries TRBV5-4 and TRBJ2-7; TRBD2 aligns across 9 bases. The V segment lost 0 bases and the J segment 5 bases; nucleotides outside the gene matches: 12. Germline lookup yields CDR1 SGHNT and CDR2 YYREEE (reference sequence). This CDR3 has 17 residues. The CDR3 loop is CASSLGISAGGPHEQYF. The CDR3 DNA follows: TGTGCCAGCAGCTTGGGAATTAGCGCGGGAGGGCCACACGAGCAGTACTTC.

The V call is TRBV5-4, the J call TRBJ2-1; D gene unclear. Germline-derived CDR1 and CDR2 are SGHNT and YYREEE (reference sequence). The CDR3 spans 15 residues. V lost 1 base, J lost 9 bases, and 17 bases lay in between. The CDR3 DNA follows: TGTGCCAGCAGCTTGATTGGCCACCCCTTCGCTGAGCAGTTCTTC. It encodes CASSLIGHPFAEQFF.

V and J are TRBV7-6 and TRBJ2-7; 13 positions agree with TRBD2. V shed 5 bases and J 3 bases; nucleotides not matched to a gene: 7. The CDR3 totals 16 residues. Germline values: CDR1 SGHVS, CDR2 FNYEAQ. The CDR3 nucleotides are TGTGCCAGCAGCCAAAGGACTAGCGGGAGCTACTACGAGCAGTACTTC. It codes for CASSQRTSGSYYEQYF. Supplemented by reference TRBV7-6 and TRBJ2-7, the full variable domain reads GAGVSQSPRYKVTKRGQDVALRCDPISGHVSLYWYRQALGQGPEFLTYFNYEAQQDKSGLPNDRFSAERPEGSISTLTIQRTEQRDSAMYRCASSQRTSGSYYEQYFGPGTRLTVT.

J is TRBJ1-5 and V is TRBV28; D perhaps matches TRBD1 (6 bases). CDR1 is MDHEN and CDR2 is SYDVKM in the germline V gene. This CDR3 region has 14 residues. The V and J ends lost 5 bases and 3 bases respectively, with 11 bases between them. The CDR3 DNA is TGTGCCAGCAGTAAGGGGGAAACCAATCAGCCCCAGCATTTT. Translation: CASSKGETNQPQHF.